Each of the 20 T cell receptor beta chains below was sequenced from the same sample in a study of blood T cell repertoires in COVID-19. The data were produced by immunoSEQ multiplex PCR, yet TCRdb's version contains in-frame clones alone and is incomplete. In the table there are around 220,000 clones, 65% to 85% of which are singletons. The sequenced sample consisted of PBMCs or T cells enriched from blood (not recorded which). These receptors were collected from a woman in her thirties or forties with acute COVID-19.

This clone has just one count. V gene TRBV7-8 combines with J gene TRBJ2-1, with D possibly being TRBD2 (6 bases). CDR3 length equals 16 residues. Germline CDR1 is SGHVS and CDR2 is FQNEAQ. V gave up 3 bases and J gave up 6 bases, with 18 bases separating them. In DNA form, the CDR3 reads TGTGCCAGCAGCTTCTTAGCGGTCCCCGGTAGCAATGAGCAGTTCTTC. It translates to CASSFLAVPGSNEQFF.

V is TRBV28 and J is TRBJ1-4; 12 nucleotides agree with TRBD1. The CDR3 sequence is 16 residues long. The J segment lost 4 bases and the V segment lost 6 bases, leaving 6 bases of the junction unmatched. The germline V gene encodes CDR1 MDHEN and CDR2 SYDVKM. The CDR3: CASSRGQGAGNEKLFF. The CDR3 bases are TGTGCCAGCAGCCGGGGACAGGGGGCTGGTAATGAAAAACTGTTTTTT.

This chain connects TRBV24-1 to TRBJ2-3, with 7 bases that match TRBD1. The germline V gene has CDR1 KGHDR and CDR2 SFDVKD. The CDR3 is made up of 15 amino acids. The CDR3 sequence: CATEKGALDTDTQYF. In DNA form, the CDR3 reads TGTGCAACCGAAAAGGGGGCATTGGATACAGATACGCAGTATTTT.

This clone occurred a few times. This chain joins TRBV28 and TRBJ1-2; D unclear. CDR3 length equals 14 residues. In germline, CDR1 is MDHEN, CDR2 SYDVKM. V was pared by 2 bases and J by 8 bases, with 15 bases between. For the CDR3, the DNA is TGTGCCAGCAGTTTAGGCGGGGTGGCAGGCGGCTACACCTTC. It translates to CASSLGGVAGGYTF.

The chain joins TRBV28 to TRBJ1-6, with 9 bases aligning to TRBD1. V lost 5 bases and J lost 8; bases outside the gene matches: 4. The CDR3 spans 14 residues. Per the germline V gene, CDR1 is MDHEN and CDR2 is SYDVKM. CDR3 residues: CASSEQGADSPLHF. The CDR3 coding sequence is TGTGCCAGCAGTGAACAGGGGGCGGATTCACCCCTCCACTTT.

This chain connects TRBV5-1 to TRBJ2-5; TRBD1 aligns across 7 bases. This CDR3 comprises 15 residues. J gave up 4 bases and V 4 bases, and 10 bases lay outside the gene matches. In germline, CDR1 is SGHRS, CDR2 YFSETQ. CDR3 in DNA: TGCGCCAGCAGCAGAGGACAGGATCGGGGAGAGACCCAGTACTTC. Residues: CASSRGQDRGETQYF.

The chain employs TRBV4-1 and TRBJ1-2, with a tentative D call TRBD1 (6 bases). The CDR3 runs to 16 residues. Germline CDR1 is MGHRA and CDR2 is YSYEKL. Trimming took off 0 bases at V and 8 bases at J, with 19 bases between the two ends. CDR3 loop: CASSQDLGGAQRGYTF. In nucleotides, the CDR3 is TGCGCCAGCAGCCAAGATCTGGGGGGGGCGCAACGGGGCTACACCTTC.

The chain has TRBV11-3 and TRBJ1-5; the D gene is possibly TRBD1 (6 bases). The CDR3 is 15 residues long. Per the germline V gene, CDR1 is SGHNT and CDR2 is YENEEA. The ends were cut back, 3 bases at V and 3 bases at J, with 12 bases in the middle. CDR3 protein: CASSFYRDNNQPQHF. In DNA, the CDR3 is TGTGCCAGCAGCTTTTACCGGGACAACAATCAGCCCCAGCATTTT.

The CDR3 loop reads CAISEPLTGNTIYF. DNA of the CDR3: TGTGCCATCAGTGAGCCGCTGACAGGAAACACCATATATTTT. The rearrangement uses TRBV10-3 and TRBJ1-3; D not certain. V was pared by 2 bases and J by 4 bases, with 9 bases between. This CDR3 contains 14 residues. CDR1 and CDR2 (germline): ENHRY, SYGVKD.

Concerning this clone itself: A junction end diverges from the germline sequence, so it may reflect a read error. V usage is TRBV7-2 and J usage is TRBJ1-2; 9 bases agree with TRBD1. CDR3 length: 14 amino acids. Germline CDR1 reads SGHTA; CDR2 reads FQGNSA. CDR3 sequence reads: CASSSGGTGYGHTF. In DNA, the CDR3 is TGTGCCAGCAGCTCCGGAGGGACAGGGTATGGCCACACCTTC.

This chain joins TRBV7-2 and TRBJ1-6, with no clear D. Germline V gives CDR1 SGHTA, CDR2 FQGNSA. This CDR3 contains 16 residues. V was pared by 2 bases and J by 3 bases, with 11 bases between. The CDR3 region has the DNA TGTGCCAGCAGCTTATCAGCCCAGGTCTATAATTCACCCCTCCACTTT. Translated, it gives CASSLSAQVYNSPLHF.

This chain uses TRBV19 with TRBJ1-5; D uncertain. This CDR3 comprises 12 residues. Germline CDR1 reads LNHDA; CDR2 reads SQIVND (reference sequence). V was trimmed by 8 bases and J by 1 base, leaving 6 bases between them. The CDR3 DNA reads as TGTGCCAGTGCCGGGAGCAATCAGCCCCAGCATTTT. Translated: CASAGSNQPQHF.

The CDR3 reads CASSTAGGSNEKLFF. The CDR3, as DNA: TGTGCCAGCTCAACCGCAGGGGGCAGTAATGAAAAACTGTTTTTT. The chain carries TRBV18 and TRBJ1-4, with 8 bases lining up with TRBD1. CDR1 is KGHSH and CDR2 is LQKENI in the germline V gene. The CDR3 is 15 amino acids. The ends lost 5 bases at V and 4 bases at J; junction bases unmatched: 6.

The table lists this clone with a count of one. The V call is TRBV6-1, the J call TRBJ1-2; D might be TRBD1 (6 bases). Germline V gene data show CDR1 as MNHNS and CDR2 as SASEGT. This CDR3 comprises 13 residues. The V end lost 3 bases, the J end lost 7 bases, and 12 bases lay between the germline ends. For the CDR3, the DNA is TGTGCCAGCAGTGATTCGTCAGGGGCTGGCTACACCTTC. It specifies CASSDSSGAGYTF.

The chain joins TRBV28 to TRBJ2-7; 7 bases match TRBD1. The CDR3 covers 13 residues. Germline V CDR1 and CDR2: MDHEN, SYDVKM. Trimming removed 6 bases from V and 3 bases from J; junction bases left unmatched: 5. The CDR3 here is CASSKTGIYEQYF. CDR3 DNA: TGTGCCAGCAGCAAGACAGGGATCTACGAGCAGTACTTC.

The chain couples TRBV9 to TRBJ1-1, with D perhaps matching TRBD1 (6 bases). Germline CDR1 reads SGDLS; CDR2 reads YYNGEE. This CDR3 has 13 residues. Trimming took off 1 base at V and 8 bases at J, with 12 bases between the two ends. The CDR3 DNA sequence: TGTGCCAGCAGCGTAAGCCCGGGGACAGAAGCTTTCTTT. It specifies CASSVSPGTEAFF. The entire variable domain, with the rest obtained from reference TRBV9 and TRBJ1-1, is as follows: DSGVTQTPKHLITATGQRVTLRCSPRSGDLSVYWYQQSLDQGLQFLIQYYNGEERAKGNILERFSAQQFPDLHSELNLSSLELGDSALYFCASSVSPGTEAFFGQGTRLTVV.

The rearrangement links TRBV10-3 to TRBJ2-5; D may be TRBD2 (5 bases). The germline V and J ends were trimmed by 5 bases and 1 base, with 17 bases remaining between them. This CDR3 spans 16 amino acids. CDR1 ENHRY and CDR2 SYGVKD come from the germline V gene. CDR3 DNA sequence: TGTGCCATCAGTACTTTGGCCCCGGACTCCCAAGAGACCCAGTACTTC. Its translation: CAISTLAPDSQETQYF.

This clone came up a few times. The V and J genes are TRBV19 and TRBJ1-6; 8 nucleotides agree with TRBD1. CDR1 is LNHDA, CDR2 SQIVND, per germline (reference sequence). The CDR3 covers 14 residues. With V trimmed by 3 bases and J by 8 bases, 3 bases remained unmatched. Here the CDR3 reads CASSMTGEDSPLHF. The CDR3 DNA reads TGTGCCAGTAGTATGACAGGGGAGGATTCACCCCTCCACTTT.

The chain carries TRBV24-1 and TRBJ2-5, with D unresolved. Trimming took off 4 bases at V and 4 bases at J, with 9 bases between the two ends. Germline-derived CDR1 and CDR2 are KGHDR and SFDVKD. CDR3 length: 13 amino acids. As DNA, the CDR3 is TGTGCCACCAGTGAGTGGCAGCGAGAGACCCAGTACTTC. Its protein is CATSEWQRETQYF.

The rearrangement joins TRBV18 to TRBJ1-2; 9 bases map to TRBD1. Trimming took 0 bases from V and 4 from J; bases not matched to a gene: 3. The CDR3 runs 15 residues. Germline V gives CDR1 KGHSH, CDR2 LQKENI. The CDR3 DNA reads TGTGCCAGCTCACCACCGACAGGGGGTCGCTATGGCTACACCTTC. Residues: CASSPPTGGRYGYTF.